The 6 T cell receptor beta chains given below trace back to one sample, sequenced in a study of shared clonotypes between healthy human individuals. Positively selected for CCR7, the CD45RO-negative cells used as naive CD8 cells excluded terminally differentiated effector memory CD45RA+ cells. Profiling relied on immunoSEQ multiplex PCR, and the TCRdb table lists in-frame clones only, not all of them. The repertoire holds about 2 million clones, about 95% seen once, with 1.1% in the top ten. The sample was naive CD8+ T cells sorted from blood. These receptors were taken from a man aged 18-30 years in good health.

The chain links TRBV13 to TRBJ2-3; a possible D gene is TRBD1 (6 bases). This CDR3 has 14 amino acids. Trimming pared 3 bases from V and 0 bases from J, leaving 7 bases between. CDR1 and CDR2 from the germline V gene are PRHDT and FYEKMQ (reference sequence). The CDR3 is CASSLGASTDTQYF. The CDR3 DNA reads as TGTGCCAGCAGCTTGGGGGCAAGCACAGATACGCAGTATTTT.

To note about this clone: Other DNA sequences within the sample encode an identical CDR3. This sequence joins TRBV11-2 and TRBJ2-7; maybe TRBD2 (5 bases). V dropped 1 base and J dropped 3 bases, with 13 bases sitting between them. Germline CDR1 is SGHAT and CDR2 is FQNNGV. CDR3 length equals 15 residues. CDR3 amino acids: CASSLGLGGGYEQYF. Here the CDR3 DNA reads TGTGCCAGCAGCTTAGGACTGGGCGGAGGCTACGAGCAGTACTTC.

The chain links TRBV28 to TRBJ1-1; no clear D. Germline-derived CDR1 and CDR2 are MDHEN and SYDVKM. There are 14 residues in the CDR3. Trimming removed 4 bases at V and 5 bases at J, with 14 bases between. The CDR3 protein is CASSSGYQTTEAFF. The CDR3 DNA sequence: TGTGCCAGCAGTTCGGGGTATCAAACAACTGAAGCTTTCTTT.

Regarding this clone: Other DNA sequences of this sample code for an identical CDR3. The rearrangement joins TRBV5-1 to TRBJ2-7; D call uncertain. CDR1 is SGHRS, CDR2 YFSETQ, per germline. Trimming took off 0 bases at V and 2 bases at J, with 6 bases between the two ends. The CDR3 totals 13 residues. The CDR3: CASSLDIPYEQYF. The CDR3 DNA follows: TGCGCCAGCAGCTTGGACATCCCCTACGAGCAGTACTTC.

The CDR3 DNA follows: TGTGCCAGCAGCTCCCCAGGGGGCTGGGGCCAAGAGACCCAGTACTTC. This codes for CASSSPGGWGQETQYF. The chain joins TRBV7-9 to TRBJ2-5, with 8 bases identical to TRBD1. Germline-derived CDR1 and CDR2 are SEHNR and FQNEAQ (reference sequence). V dropped 4 bases and J dropped 1; count of bases not matched to a gene: 8. CDR3 length equals 16 residues.

The chain has TRBV4-3 and TRBJ2-2; perhaps TRBD2 as D (6 bases). The ends were cut back, 0 bases at V and 1 base at J, with 15 bases in the middle. CDR3 length equals 18 residues. Per the germline V gene, CDR1 is LGHNA and CDR2 is YSLEER. CDR3 sequence: CASSQEAPWRENTGELFF. The CDR3 region has the DNA TGCGCCAGCAGCCAAGAAGCCCCTTGGCGGGAGAACACCGGGGAGCTGTTTTTT.